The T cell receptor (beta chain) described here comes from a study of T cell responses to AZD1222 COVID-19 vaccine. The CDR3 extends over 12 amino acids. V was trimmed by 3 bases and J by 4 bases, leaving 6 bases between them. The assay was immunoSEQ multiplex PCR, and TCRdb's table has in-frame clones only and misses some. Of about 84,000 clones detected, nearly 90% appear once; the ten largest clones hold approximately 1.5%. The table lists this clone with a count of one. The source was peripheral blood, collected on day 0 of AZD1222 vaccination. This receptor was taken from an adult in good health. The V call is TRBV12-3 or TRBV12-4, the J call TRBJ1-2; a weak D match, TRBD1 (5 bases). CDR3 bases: TGTGCCAGCAGTTTTCAGGGCTATGGCTACACCTTC. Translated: CASSFQGYGYTF.